This T cell receptor (beta chain) is from a study of control samples from healthy donors and cancer patients. Sequencing was performed with immunoSEQ multiplex PCR; in TCRdb, only in-frame clones are kept and a portion is missing. The table lists 190,000 or so clones, 80% to 95% of them singletons, with more than 1.2% in the top ten. The receptor was isolated from a man aged 18 to 30 in good health. The sequencing input was blood.

The CDR3 sequence is CASSETGGYTF. CDR3 nucleotides: TGTGCCAGCAGTGAAACTGGGGGCTACACCTTC. V is TRBV6-1 and J is TRBJ1-2; D ambiguous. The ends were cut back, 2 bases at V and 8 bases at J, with 6 bases in the middle. CDR1 and CDR2 from the germline V gene are MNHNS and SASEGT. This CDR3 comprises 11 residues.